Shown below are 4 T cell receptor beta chains from a single sample sequenced in a study of T-cell reconstitution after alpha-beta-depleted transplantation in children. Using unique molecular identifiers, the investigators prepared the TCRbeta library. TCRdb re-derived calls from the PCR reads in MiXCR, one entry per CDR3 protein. The repertoire holds 540,000 or so distinct CDR3 sequences, with roughly 24% as singletons. The sequences come from PBMCs, mostly from graft donor cells, collected 360 days after TCRalphabeta/CD19-depleted stem cell transplant. The receptors derive from a boy in the first two years of life who had a stem cell transplant for acute myeloid leukemia, so the T cells may come from the graft donor.

This clonotype was counted many times. This rearrangement joins TRBV20-1 to TRBJ1-1; D gene uncertain. The V gene lost 6 bases and the J gene lost 7 bases, with 15 bases spanning the gap. The CDR3 sequence is 12 residues long. Germline lookup yields CDR1 DFQATT and CDR2 SNEGSKA (reference sequence). The CDR3 bases are TGCAGTGCCCCTCTGCCTACCCTTGAAGCTTTCTTT. Its protein product is CSAPLPTLEAFF.

This clonotype showed up many times. V is TRBV10-3 and J is TRBJ2-3; the D is unclear. The CDR3 consists of 12 residues. Per the germline V gene, CDR1 is ENHRY and CDR2 is SYGVKD. The V gene lost 3 bases and the J gene lost 8 bases, with 9 bases spanning the gap. CDR3 coding DNA: TGTGCCATCAGTGATGTAGTAGCTACGCAGTATTTT. Translation gives CAISDVVATQYF.

This clonotype turned up a few times. J is TRBJ2-1 and V is TRBV20-1; 15 nucleotides match TRBD2. Germline V lookup: CDR1 DFQATT, CDR2 SNEGSKA (reference sequence). The CDR3 has 18 residues. The V and J ends lost 6 bases and 2 bases, in that order; junction bases with no gene match: 11. This chain's CDR3 is CSAPGLAGGWVPYNEQFF. CDR3 sequence (DNA): TGCAGTGCCCCGGGACTAGCGGGGGGCTGGGTTCCCTACAATGAGCAGTTCTTC.

This clonotype was recorded at least ten times. The V gene is TRBV20-1, the J gene TRBJ1-1; D unresolved. Germline loops: CDR1 DFQATT, CDR2 SNEGSKA (reference sequence). V shed 1 base and J shed 5 bases, with 23 bases lying between them. CDR3 size: 17 residues. For the CDR3, the DNA is TGCAGTGCTAGAGTTTGGGAAGGCGGGTACTTAGGTACTGAAGCTTTCTTT. Its protein product is CSARVWEGGYLGTEAFF.